This is a list of T cell receptor beta chains from one sample in a study of T cells in tuberculosis. Measured with immunoSEQ multiplex PCR; TCRdb has only the in-frame clones, and not every one. The table has over 30,000 clones, less than 95% seen once. The sample was PBMCs. The receptors were gathered from a donor aged 5-35 years with latent tuberculosis or without tuberculosis infection. Some clones in this sample may be carry-over from other donors' samples. The CDR3 runs from the conserved cysteine through the conserved F or W. Each record gives: V gene, CDR3 length, J gene, clone size, D gene, CDR3 DNA, CDR3 protein. D genes are given only for firm matches. A clone size is listed for some rows: how often the clone was seen (once, few, many), or a class if it is expanded.

TRBV2	16	TRBJ2-1	-	-	TGTGCCAGCAGTGTCTTGGCAGCGAGCTCCTACAATGAGCAGTTCTTC	CASSVLAASSYNEQFF
TRBV5-6	14	TRBJ2-7	-	-	TGTGCCAGCAGCTACAGGGACACAAACTACGAGCAGTACTTC	CASSYRDTNYEQYF
TRBV30	11	TRBJ1-3	once	-	TGTGCCTGGGGCCCTGGAAACACCATATATTTT	CAWGPGNTIYF
TRBV11-1	11	TRBJ2-1	-	TRBD1	TGTGCCAGCAGTCGACAGGGTGGGCAGTTCTTC	CASSRQGGQFF
TRBV4-2	17	TRBJ2-7	-	TRBD2	TGTGCCAGCAGCCAGCAGCTTCGACTAGCGGGAGGGTTCGAGCAGTACTTC	CASSQQLRLAGGFEQYF
TRBV28	13	TRBJ1-1	-	-	TGTGCCAGCACTGGACTTAGGAACACTGAAGCTTTCTTT	CASTGLRNTEAFF
TRBV10-3	14	TRBJ1-3	once	-	TGTGCCATCAGCCTGACAGGCTCTGGAAACACCATATATTTT	CAISLTGSGNTIYF
TRBV6-1	15	TRBJ2-2	-	-	TGTGCCAGCAGTATCTTCCAGCGCAACACCGGGGAGCTGTTTTTT	CASSIFQRNTGELFF
TRBV11-2	15	TRBJ2-7	-	-	TGTGCCAGCAGCTTAGTTACCAGGGGAGCCTACGAGCAGTACTTC	CASSLVTRGAYEQYF
TRBV28	16	TRBJ1-3	few	-	TGTGCCAGCAGTTTACCTACTCTGGGAGCTGGAAACACCATATATTTT	CASSLPTLGAGNTIYF
TRBV4-1	15	TRBJ1-2	-	-	TGCGCCAGCAGCCAAGGGACAGCGGCGAACTATGGCTACACCTTC	CASSQGTAANYGYTF
TRBV2	12	TRBJ2-3	-	-	TGTGCCAGCAAGAGGGAGACAGATACGCAGTATTTT	CASKRETDTQYF
TRBV6-1	14	TRBJ2-2	-	-	TGTGCCAGCAGTGAAGCGCCAGACACCGGGGAGCTGTTTTTT	CASSEAPDTGELFF
TRBV18	14	TRBJ1-2	-	TRBD1	TGTGCCAGCTCGCCTGGACAGGGTGACTATGGCTACACCTTC	CASSPGQGDYGYTF
TRBV7-9	15	TRBJ2-3	-	TRBD2	TGTGCCAGCAGCTTACGAGCGGGAGGTCGAGATACGCAGTATTTT	CASSLRAGGRDTQYF
TRBV5-1	21	TRBJ2-2	-	TRBD2	TGCGCCAGCAGCCCCCAAATACTCCCGGGACTAGCGGGAGAAATCACCGGGGAGCTGTTTTTT	CASSPQILPGLAGEITGELFF
TRBV2	13	TRBJ1-5	-	-	TGTGCCAGCAGGTCGGCAGCGAATCAGCCCCAGCATTTT	CASRSAANQPQHF
TRBV10-3	13	TRBJ1-2	-	-	TGTGCCATCAGCGTACAGATTAACTATGGCTACACCTTC	CAISVQINYGYTF
TRBV15	15	TRBJ1-4	-	TRBD1	TGTGCCACCAGCAGAGCGGGACAGGGGAATGAAAAACTGTTTTTT	CATSRAGQGNEKLFF
TRBV20-1	11	TRBJ2-1	-	-	TGCAGTGCTACGCGCGGCGACAGCCTGCTCTTC	CSATRGDSLLF
TRBV28	15	TRBJ1-1	-	-	TGTGCCAGCGTGACGTGGGGGCGTGAAAACACTGAAGCTTTCTTT	CASVTWGRENTEAFF
TRBV6-1	15	TRBJ1-2	-	-	TGTGCCAGCAGTGACAAACTCCGTGGCGGCTATGGCTACACCTTC	CASSDKLRGGYGYTF
TRBV7-2	16	TRBJ2-2	few	-	TGTGCCAGCAGCTTAGTTCGGCAGGGGTTGGGCGGGGAGCTGTTTTTT	CASSLVRQGLGGELFF
TRBV28	16	TRBJ2-7	few	-	TGTGCCAGCAGTTCCACTTGGGGGGAAACCCCCTACGAGCAGTACTTC	CASSSTWGETPYEQYF